The 9 T cell receptor beta chains below come from one sample, sequenced in a study of cytomegalovirus exposure and HLA in healthy donors. PCR primers comprised 60 Vbeta and 13 Jbeta primers. TCRdb's copy holds only in-frame clones and misses some; the assay was immunoSEQ multiplex PCR. The sample shows about 100,000 clones, more than 65% of them seen only once. Sequencing used PBMCs. The origin of the receptors is a woman between 45 and 60 years old in good health and CMV-seropositive.

V and J are TRBV7-9 and TRBJ2-1; weak D call: TRBD2 (6 bases). The germline V gene has CDR1 SEHNR and CDR2 FQNEAQ (reference sequence). There are 17 residues in the CDR3. The V gene lost 4 bases and the J gene lost 4 bases, with 20 bases spanning the gap. The CDR3 reads CASSYTSRAGLYNEQFF. CDR3 coding DNA: TGTGCCAGCAGCTATACATCAAGGGCGGGACTTTACAATGAGCAGTTCTTC. Full variable domain (missing parts from reference TRBV7-9 and TRBJ2-1): DTGVSQNPRHKITKRGQNVTFRCDPISEHNRLYWYRQTLGQGPEFLTYFQNEAQLEKSRLLSDRFSAERPKGSFSTLEIQRTEQGDSAMYLCASSYTSRAGLYNEQFFGPGTRLTVL.

The gene calls are TRBV19 and TRBJ1-6, with D possibly being TRBD1 (5 bases). Germline CDR1 and CDR2: LNHDA and SQIVND (reference sequence). Trimming took off 2 bases at V and 9 bases at J, with 17 bases between the two ends. The CDR3 runs 16 residues. The CDR3 coding sequence is TGTGCCAGTAGTATAACAGCGCCAGGGCGTGGTTCACCCCTCCACTTT. Translating it yields CASSITAPGRGSPLHF.

The V gene is TRBV4-2, the J gene TRBJ2-2; 8 bases align to TRBD1. This CDR3 comprises 17 residues. V shed 4 bases and J 5 bases; nucleotides not matched to a gene: 12. Germline V gives CDR1 LGHNA, CDR2 YNFKEQ. The CDR3 sequence: CASSRTDRVGRTGELFF. In DNA form, the CDR3 reads TGTGCCAGCAGCCGAACGGACAGGGTAGGACGGACCGGGGAGCTGTTTTTT.

This clone appeared once. The chain recombines TRBV19 with TRBJ1-4; no reliable D call. With 7 bases removed from V and 1 base from J, the gap between germline ends came to 4 bases. In germline, CDR1 is LNHDA, CDR2 SQIVND (reference sequence). This CDR3 has 12 amino acids. The CDR3, as DNA: TGTGCCAGTACAGGAACTAATGAAAAACTGTTTTTT. Amino acid sequence: CASTGTNEKLFF.

The chain joins TRBV19 to TRBJ2-2, with 9 positions matching TRBD1. Germline V gene sequence: CDR1 LNHDA, CDR2 SQIVND (reference sequence). The CDR3 covers 17 residues. V trimming: 3 bases; J trimming: 4 bases; junction bases outside the gene matches: 9. CDR3 residues: CASSIQGQGYGTGELFF. CDR3 DNA: TGTGCCAGTAGTATTCAAGGACAGGGGTATGGCACCGGGGAGCTGTTTTTT.

The CDR3 is CASRFLLANEQFF. The DNA for the CDR3 is TGTGCAAGTCGCTTTCTCCTGGCCAATGAGCAGTTCTTC. V is TRBV12-2 and J is TRBJ2-1; the table's D call TRBD1 went unverified against the DNA. TRBV12-2 corresponds to a pseudogene. This CDR3 is built from 13 residues.

The chain combines TRBV6-6 with TRBJ1-6; D gene uncertain. CDR1 and CDR2 from the germline V gene are MNHNY and SVGAGI (reference sequence). V was clipped by 2 bases and J by 8 bases, with 10 bases between them. The CDR3 spans 14 residues. In DNA, the CDR3 is TGTGCCAGCAGTTACGCCAGTATGGATTCACCCCTCCACTTT. It yields the protein CASSYASMDSPLHF.

The CDR3 here is CASSLDTKGGFTFF. The CDR3 bases are TGCGCCAGCAGCTTGGATACAAAGGGAGGGTTTACTTTCTTT. The chain combines TRBV5-1 with TRBJ1-1; D is unresolved. Trimming pared 0 bases from V and 12 bases from J, leaving 18 bases between. This CDR3 spans 14 amino acids. Looked up from germline, CDR1 is SGHRS and CDR2 is YFSETQ. Based on the CDR3 plus reference TRBV5-1 and TRBJ1-1, the full variable domain is KAGVTQTPRYLIKTRGQQVTLSCSPISGHRSVSWYQQTPGQGLQFLFEYFSETQRNKGNFPGRFSGRQFSNSRSEMNVSTLELGDSALYLCASSLDTKGGFTFFGQGTRLTVV.

V gene TRBV19 combines with J gene TRBJ1-5, with 8 bases aligning to TRBD1. Germline CDR1 and CDR2: LNHDA and SQIVND (reference sequence). The V gene end was trimmed by 7 bases and the J gene end by 4 bases; junction bases not matched to a gene: 9. The CDR3 is 15 residues long. CDR3 amino acids: CASTPSGTGNQPQHF. As DNA, the CDR3 is TGTGCCAGTACACCCTCCGGGACAGGAAATCAGCCCCAGCATTTT.